Below, 24 T cell receptor beta chains from the same sample are listed, as sequenced in a study of shared T cell receptors in the human thymus. Sequencing was performed with immunoSEQ multiplex PCR; in TCRdb, only in-frame clones are kept and a portion is missing. The sample lists approximately 730,000 clones; roughly 85% were seen once. These records were also assigned to another study, of human thymus T cells.

The sample consisted of thymocytes. These receptors were taken from a girl under three years old with a congenital heart defect.

The rearrangement links TRBV28 to TRBJ1-2; D unresolved. Trimming took 6 bases from V and 3 from J, leaving 32 bases between them. This CDR3 contains 20 residues. Germline V gene data show CDR1 as MDHEN and CDR2 as SYDVKM. In DNA form, the CDR3 reads TGTGCCAGCAGCTGCCGTATTTGGCTCCGGCAAGCCGACACACACTATGGCTACACCTTC. Its protein is CASSCRIWLRQADTHYGYTF.

The chain is built from TRBV28 and TRBJ2-3; 7 nucleotides agree with TRBD1. The CDR3 has 16 amino acids. Germline V gene data show CDR1 as MDHEN and CDR2 as SYDVKM. Trimming removed 5 bases from V and 2 bases from J; junction bases left unmatched: 10. CDR3 in amino acids: CASSTWTGSITDTQYF. DNA for the CDR3: TGTGCCAGCAGTACATGGACAGGCTCCATCACAGATACGCAGTATTTT. Full variable domain (rest looked up from reference TRBV28 and TRBJ2-3): DVKVTQSSRYLVKRTGEKVFLECVQDMDHENMFWYRQDPGLGLRLIYFSYDVKMKEKGDIPEGYSVSREKKERFSLILESASTNQTSMYLCASSTWTGSITDTQYFGPGTRLTVL.

The chain employs TRBV4-1 and TRBJ1-2, with D possibly TRBD1 on 6 matching bases. Germline V CDR1 and CDR2: MGHRA, YSYEKL. V shed 0 bases and J shed 4 bases, with 27 bases lying between them. The CDR3 totals 20 residues. This CDR3 reads CASSQDPETSTGPSTYGYTF. CDR3 coding DNA: TGCGCCAGCAGCCAAGACCCCGAAACGTCGACAGGCCCCTCTACCTATGGCTACACCTTC.

The J gene is TRBJ2-3, the V gene TRBV19; tentative D call: TRBD2 (5 bases). Germline CDR1 and CDR2: LNHDA and SQIVND (reference sequence). The length of the CDR3 is 14 residues. V was pared by 5 bases and J by 4 bases, with 13 bases between. The CDR3 protein is CASSRGLISDTQYF. CDR3 coding DNA: TGTGCCAGTAGTCGTGGACTGATATCAGATACGCAGTATTTT.

This clone appeared a single time. This chain connects TRBV10-3 to TRBJ1-2, with 9 nucleotides matching TRBD1. Germline loops: CDR1 ENHRY, CDR2 SYGVKD. The CDR3 totals 14 residues. The V and J ends lost 8 bases and 4 bases, in that order; junction bases with no gene match: 8. CDR3 in DNA: TGTGCCATCTTAGACAGGGGGGCTGGCTATGGCTACACCTTC. Protein: CAILDRGAGYGYTF.

The chain has TRBV30 and TRBJ1-4; 8 bases agree with TRBD1. Trimming removed 3 bases from V and 4 bases from J; junction bases left unmatched: 4. Germline CDR1 GTSNPN, CDR2 SVGIG (reference sequence). This CDR3 has 14 residues. CDR3 in DNA: TGTGCCTGGAGAGGACAGGGCTTTAATGAAAAACTGTTTTTT. Its translation: CAWRGQGFNEKLFF.

J is TRBJ1-5 and V is TRBV4-1; 7 nucleotides line up with TRBD1. Trimming at V came to 0 bases and at J to 7 bases, leaving 15 bases not matched to a gene. The CDR3 covers 18 residues. The germline CDR1 and CDR2 sequences are MGHRA and YSYEKL. The CDR3 coding sequence is TGCGCCAGCAGCCAAGACGGAGCAACAGGGGAGCTAGGCCAGCCCCAGCATTTT. It translates to CASSQDGATGELGQPQHF.

This chain links TRBV7-6 with TRBJ1-3, with 7 bases fitting TRBD1. Germline V gene lookup returns CDR1 SGHVS and CDR2 FNYEAQ. V shed 4 bases, J shed 2 bases, and the junction held 2 bases outside the gene matches. This CDR3 is 14 amino acids long. The CDR3: CASSSRGPGNTIYF. For the CDR3, the DNA is TGTGCCAGCAGCTCTAGGGGGCCTGGAAACACCATATATTTT.

The chain employs TRBV27 and TRBJ2-4, with D perhaps matching TRBD1 (6 bases). This CDR3 has 18 residues. The V gene lost 4 bases and the J gene lost 3 bases, with 22 bases spanning the gap. The germline CDR1 and CDR2 sequences are MNHEY and SMNVEV (reference sequence). The CDR3 region is CASSSTTGWPHVKNIQYF. Here the CDR3 DNA reads TGTGCCAGCAGTTCTACGACAGGCTGGCCCCATGTCAAAAACATTCAGTACTTC.

This clone has more than one count but fewer than ten. The rearrangement joins TRBV28 to TRBJ1-6; 8 bases map to TRBD1. The CDR3 is made up of 15 amino acids. Germline CDR1 reads MDHEN; CDR2 reads SYDVKM. V shed 5 bases, J shed 10 bases, and the junction held 10 bases outside the gene matches. CDR3 in amino acids: CASSVEDRVASPLHF. CDR3 nucleotides: TGTGCCAGCAGTGTGGAGGACAGGGTGGCCTCACCCCTCCACTTT.

The rearrangement links TRBV12-5 to TRBJ1-3; D might be TRBD1 (6 bases). This CDR3 has 15 residues. Trimming pared 0 bases from V and 7 bases from J, leaving 13 bases between. The germline gives CDR1 LGHNT, CDR2 FRNRAP. CDR3 region: CASGLVLQGGNTIYF. The CDR3 nucleotides read TGTGCTAGTGGTTTGGTACTACAGGGTGGGAACACCATATATTTT.

This clone was found once. The chain couples TRBV28 to TRBJ1-4, with D perhaps TRBD1 (6 bases). The CDR3 runs 14 residues. Trimming pared 7 bases from V and 8 bases from J, leaving 17 bases between. Looked up from germline, CDR1 is MDHEN and CDR2 is SYDVKM. In nucleotides, the CDR3 is TGTGCCAGCACCTTGGGGGGGACATACGAAAAACTGTTTTTT. Residues: CASTLGGTYEKLFF. Supplemented by reference TRBV28 and TRBJ1-4, the full variable domain reads DVKVTQSSRYLVKRTGEKVFLECVQDMDHENMFWYRQDPGLGLRLIYFSYDVKMKEKGDIPEGYSVSREKKERFSLILESASTNQTSMYLCASTLGGTYEKLFFGSGTQLSVL.

The chain joins TRBV11-2 to TRBJ1-5, with D possibly being TRBD1 (6 bases). Trimming took off 0 bases at V and 0 bases at J, with 15 bases between the two ends. The germline V gene encodes CDR1 SGHAT and CDR2 FQNNGV. The CDR3 has 18 residues. DNA of the CDR3: TGTGCCAGCAGCTTAGAGGGGAAGGGGACACATAGCAATCAGCCCCAGCATTTT. The encoded protein is CASSLEGKGTHSNQPQHF.

The chain has TRBV9 and TRBJ2-6, with TRBD1 as a possible D gene (5 bases). V lost 2 bases, J lost 0 bases, and 12 bases lay in between. Germline V gene data show CDR1 as SGDLS and CDR2 as YYNGEE. This CDR3 is 17 amino acids long. For the CDR3, the DNA is TGTGCCAGCAGCGTTAAAAGGGGAACCTCTGGGGCCAACGTCCTGACTTTC. This codes for CASSVKRGTSGANVLTF.

This sequence joins TRBV2 and TRBJ2-1; TRBD1 agrees at 8 bases. V was pared by 4 bases and J by 4 bases, with 15 bases of the junction left unmatched. The CDR3 loop spans 18 amino acids. Germline loops: CDR1 SNHLY, CDR2 FYNNEI. This chain's CDR3 is CASSAHPQGARGYNEQFF. DNA for the CDR3: TGTGCCAGCAGTGCCCACCCCCAGGGGGCGCGTGGATACAATGAGCAGTTCTTC.

The V gene is TRBV4-1, the J gene TRBJ2-5, with 8 bases that match TRBD2. Looked up from germline, CDR1 is MGHRA and CDR2 is YSYEKL. V lost 1 base to trimming and J lost 3 bases; unmatched junction nucleotides: 19. This CDR3 contains 20 residues. As DNA, the CDR3 is TGCGCCAGCAGCCAAGTTGTCACGGCCGGGAGGGGGGGGATAGAAGAGACCCAGTACTTC. Its protein product is CASSQVVTAGRGGIEETQYF.

The chain has TRBV4-1 and TRBJ2-2; 9 positions match TRBD1. Trimming cost V 2 bases and J 7 bases; bases outside gene matches: 5. This CDR3 spans 15 amino acids. Germline V gene data show CDR1 as MGHRA and CDR2 as YSYEKL. The CDR3 reads CASSQHRGPSGELFF. In nucleotides, the CDR3 is TGCGCCAGCAGCCAACACAGGGGGCCGAGCGGGGAGCTGTTTTTT.

The V call is TRBV7-4, the J call TRBJ2-5; D call uncertain. The CDR3 sequence is 17 residues long. CDR1 SGHVT and CDR2 SQSDAQ come from the germline V gene. V was trimmed by 3 bases and J by 4 bases, leaving 21 bases between them. The CDR3 bases are TGTGCCAGCAGCTTTCACGTGGGCGTGATGAGTGGAGAGACCCAGTACTTC. Amino acids: CASSFHVGVMSGETQYF.

Of note for this clone: Other nucleotide sequences from this sample produce the same CDR3. The V gene is TRBV28, the J gene TRBJ1-2; 11 nucleotides agree with TRBD1. Germline loops: CDR1 MDHEN, CDR2 SYDVKM. The junction had 4 bases not matched to a gene; V was cut back by 3 bases and J by 4 bases. The CDR3 is made up of 15 amino acids. CDR3 nucleotides: TGTGCCAGCAGTTTGGCCGGGACAGGGGGCTATGGCTACACCTTC. Amino acid sequence: CASSLAGTGGYGYTF.

This clone was detected once. The V and J genes are TRBV7-2 and TRBJ2-2; D is undetermined. Trimming cost V 2 bases and J 4 bases, with 8 bases left between them. The CDR3 totals 14 residues. Germline values: CDR1 SGHTA, CDR2 FQGNSA. For the CDR3, the DNA is TGTGCCAGCAGCTTACTAGGCTCCACCGGGGAGCTGTTTTTT. This sequence encodes CASSLLGSTGELFF.

The chain couples TRBV19 to TRBJ2-2, with D possibly being TRBD1 (7 bases). The CDR3 contains 23 residues. Trimming removed 5 bases from V and 0 bases from J, with 34 bases in between. Germline V gives CDR1 LNHDA, CDR2 SQIVND (reference sequence). CDR3 residues: CASSLRQGGRILLAVSNTGELFF. For the CDR3, the DNA is TGTGCCAGTAGTTTAAGACAGGGAGGCCGTATCCTTTTGGCCGTATCGAACACCGGGGAGCTGTTTTTT.

This clone has a single count. Distinct nucleotide sequences in the sample also encode this CDR3. The rearrangement uses TRBV28 and TRBJ2-7; tentatively, D is TRBD2 (6 bases). The CDR3 consists of 10 residues. V dropped 6 bases and J dropped 6 bases, with 6 bases sitting between them. Germline loops: CDR1 MDHEN, CDR2 SYDVKM. CDR3 loop: CASRGGEQYF. CDR3 nucleotide sequence: TGTGCCAGCAGGGGGGGCGAGCAGTACTTC.

This clone was found a few times. The CDR3 DNA sequence: TGTGCCAGCAGTAGGGCGGACAGACTCTCTGGAAACACCATATATTTT. Amino acid sequence: CASSRADRLSGNTIYF. V and J are TRBV2 and TRBJ1-3; perhaps TRBD1 as D (6 bases). Germline-derived CDR1 and CDR2 are SNHLY and FYNNEI. CDR3 length equals 16 residues. The ends were cut back, 5 bases at V and 0 bases at J, with 14 bases in the middle. The entire variable domain, with the rest obtained from reference TRBV2 and TRBJ1-3, is as follows: EPEVTQTPSHQVTQMGQEVILRCVPISNHLYFYWYRQILGQKVEFLVSFYNNEISEKSEIFDDQFSVERPDGSNFTLKIRSTKLEDSAMYFCASSRADRLSGNTIYFGEGSWLTVV.

The chain has TRBV9 and TRBJ2-3; 10 bases map to TRBD1. The CDR3 runs 20 residues. Germline lookup yields CDR1 SGDLS and CDR2 YYNGEE. Trimming at V came to 0 bases and at J to 0 bases, leaving 13 bases not matched to a gene. The CDR3 DNA reads as TGTGCCAGCAGCGTAGGGGCCGGGGACAGGGGTTTGGAGAGCACAGATACGCAGTATTTT. This encodes CASSVGAGDRGLESTDTQYF.